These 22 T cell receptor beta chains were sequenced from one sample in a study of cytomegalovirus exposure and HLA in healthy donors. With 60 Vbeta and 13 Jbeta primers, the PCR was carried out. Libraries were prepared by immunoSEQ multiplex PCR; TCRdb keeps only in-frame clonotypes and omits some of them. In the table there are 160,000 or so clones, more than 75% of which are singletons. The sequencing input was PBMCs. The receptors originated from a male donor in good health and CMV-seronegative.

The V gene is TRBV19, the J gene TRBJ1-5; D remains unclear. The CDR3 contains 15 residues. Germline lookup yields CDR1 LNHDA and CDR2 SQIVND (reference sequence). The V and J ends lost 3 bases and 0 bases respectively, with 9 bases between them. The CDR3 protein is CASSITADSNQPQHF. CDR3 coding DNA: TGTGCCAGTAGTATCACAGCCGATAGCAATCAGCCCCAGCATTTT.

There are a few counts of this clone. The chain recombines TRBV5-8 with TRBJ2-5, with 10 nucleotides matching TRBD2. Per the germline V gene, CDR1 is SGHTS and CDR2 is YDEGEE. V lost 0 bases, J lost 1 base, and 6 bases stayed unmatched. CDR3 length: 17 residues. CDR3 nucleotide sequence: TGTGCCAGCAGCTTGGTGCTAGCGGGAGCCCTCCAAGAGACCCAGTACTTC. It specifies CASSLVLAGALQETQYF.

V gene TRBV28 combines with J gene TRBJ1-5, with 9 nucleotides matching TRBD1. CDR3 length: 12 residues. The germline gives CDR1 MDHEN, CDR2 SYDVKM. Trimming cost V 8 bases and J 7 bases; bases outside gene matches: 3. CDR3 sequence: CASGTGSQPQHF. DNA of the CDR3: TGTGCCAGCGGGACAGGGAGCCAGCCCCAGCATTTT.

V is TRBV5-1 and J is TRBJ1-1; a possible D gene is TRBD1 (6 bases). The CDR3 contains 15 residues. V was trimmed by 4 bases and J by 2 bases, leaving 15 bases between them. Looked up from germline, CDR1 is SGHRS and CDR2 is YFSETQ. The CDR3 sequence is CASSLRRGPNTEAFF. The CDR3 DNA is TGCGCCAGCAGCCTCCGCAGGGGTCCAAACACTGAAGCTTTCTTT. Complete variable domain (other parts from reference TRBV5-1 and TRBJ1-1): KAGVTQTPRYLIKTRGQQVTLSCSPISGHRSVSWYQQTPGQGLQFLFEYFSETQRNKGNFPGRFSGRQFSNSRSEMNVSTLELGDSALYLCASSLRRGPNTEAFFGQGTRLTVV.

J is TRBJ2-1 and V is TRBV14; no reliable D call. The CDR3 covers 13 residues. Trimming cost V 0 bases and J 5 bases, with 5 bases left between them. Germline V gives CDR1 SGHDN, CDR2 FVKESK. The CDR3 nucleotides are TGTGCCAGCAGCCAAGATCGGGACAATGAGCAGTTCTTC. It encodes CASSQDRDNEQFF. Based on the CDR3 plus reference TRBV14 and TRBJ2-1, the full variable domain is EAGVTQFPSHSVIEKGQTVTLRCDPISGHDNLYWYRRVMGKEIKFLLHFVKESKQDESGMPNNRFLAERTGGTYSTLKVQPAELEDSGVYFCASSQDRDNEQFFGPGTRLTVL.

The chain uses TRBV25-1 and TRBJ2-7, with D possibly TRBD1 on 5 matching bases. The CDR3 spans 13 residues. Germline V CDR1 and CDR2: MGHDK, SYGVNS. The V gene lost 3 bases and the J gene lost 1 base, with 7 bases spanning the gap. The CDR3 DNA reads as TGTGCCAGCAGTGATGCAGGGTCCTACGAGCAGTACTTC. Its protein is CASSDAGSYEQYF.

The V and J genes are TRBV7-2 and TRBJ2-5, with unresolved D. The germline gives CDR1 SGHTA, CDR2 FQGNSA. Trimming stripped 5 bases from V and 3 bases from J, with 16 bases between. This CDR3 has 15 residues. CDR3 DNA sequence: TGTGCCAGCAGCCACCGGGTCCCTCGGGAAGAGACCCAGTACTTC. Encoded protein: CASSHRVPREETQYF.

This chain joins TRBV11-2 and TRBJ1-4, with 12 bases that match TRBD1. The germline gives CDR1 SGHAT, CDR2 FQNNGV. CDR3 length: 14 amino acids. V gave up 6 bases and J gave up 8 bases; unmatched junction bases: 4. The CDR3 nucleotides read TGTGCCAGCAGTTCGGGGACAGGGGGCGAAAAACTGTTTTTT. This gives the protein CASSSGTGGEKLFF.

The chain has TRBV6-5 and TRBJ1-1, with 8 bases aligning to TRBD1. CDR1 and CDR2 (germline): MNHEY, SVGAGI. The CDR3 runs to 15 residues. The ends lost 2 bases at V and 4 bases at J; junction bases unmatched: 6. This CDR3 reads CASSYNQGAGTEAFF. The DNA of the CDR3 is TGTGCCAGCAGTTACAATCAGGGGGCCGGCACTGAAGCTTTCTTT.

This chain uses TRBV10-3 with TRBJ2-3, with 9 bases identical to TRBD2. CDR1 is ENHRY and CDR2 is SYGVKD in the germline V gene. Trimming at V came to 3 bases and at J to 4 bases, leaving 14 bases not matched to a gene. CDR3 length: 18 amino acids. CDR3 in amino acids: CAISERSSVAGEADTQYF. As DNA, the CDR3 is TGTGCCATCAGTGAAAGGAGTAGCGTAGCGGGAGAGGCAGATACGCAGTATTTT.

CDR3 protein: CAWSATGSSYEQYF. The CDR3, as DNA: TGTGCCTGGAGTGCAACGGGGAGCTCCTACGAGCAGTACTTC. J is TRBJ2-7 and V is TRBV30, with D possibly TRBD2 on 5 matching bases. The CDR3 sequence is 14 residues long. Germline assignment: CDR1 GTSNPN and CDR2 SVGIG (reference sequence). V was trimmed by 1 base and J by 0 bases, leaving 10 bases between them.

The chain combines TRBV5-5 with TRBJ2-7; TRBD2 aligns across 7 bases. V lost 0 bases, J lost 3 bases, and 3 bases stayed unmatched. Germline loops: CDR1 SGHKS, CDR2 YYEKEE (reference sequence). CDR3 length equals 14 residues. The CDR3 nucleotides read TGTGCCAGCAGCTTGGTGGGGGGGAACTACGAGCAGTACTTC. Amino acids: CASSLVGGNYEQYF.

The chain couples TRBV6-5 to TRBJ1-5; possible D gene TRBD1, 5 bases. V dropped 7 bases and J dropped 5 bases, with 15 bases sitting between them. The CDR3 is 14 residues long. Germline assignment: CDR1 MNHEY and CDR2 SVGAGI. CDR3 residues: CASKGDNGDQPQHF. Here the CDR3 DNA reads TGTGCCAGCAAAGGGGATAATGGTGATCAGCCCCAGCATTTT.

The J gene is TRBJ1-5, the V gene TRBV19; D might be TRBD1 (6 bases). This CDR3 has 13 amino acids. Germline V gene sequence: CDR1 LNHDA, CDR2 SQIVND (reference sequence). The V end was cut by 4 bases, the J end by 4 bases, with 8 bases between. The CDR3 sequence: CASSNRENQPQHF. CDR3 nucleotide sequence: TGTGCCAGTAGTAACAGGGAGAATCAGCCCCAGCATTTT.

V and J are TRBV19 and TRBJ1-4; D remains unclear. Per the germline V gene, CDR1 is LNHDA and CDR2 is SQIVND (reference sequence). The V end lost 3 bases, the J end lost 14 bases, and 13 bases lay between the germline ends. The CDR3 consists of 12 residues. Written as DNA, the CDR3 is TGTGCCAGTAGTATTCTAGGAGCGGGGCTGTTTTTT. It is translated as CASSILGAGLFF.

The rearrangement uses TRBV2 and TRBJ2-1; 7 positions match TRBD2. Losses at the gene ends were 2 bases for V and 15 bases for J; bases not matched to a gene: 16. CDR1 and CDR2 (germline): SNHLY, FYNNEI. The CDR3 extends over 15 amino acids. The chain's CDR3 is CASSETAPLGRGRFF. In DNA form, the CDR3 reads TGTGCCAGCAGTGAAACGGCCCCCTTGGGACGCGGGAGGTTCTTC.

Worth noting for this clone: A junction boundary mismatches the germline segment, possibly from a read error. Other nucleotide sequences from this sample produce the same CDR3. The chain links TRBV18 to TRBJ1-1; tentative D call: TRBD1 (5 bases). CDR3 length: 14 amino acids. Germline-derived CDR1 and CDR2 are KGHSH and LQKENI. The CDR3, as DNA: TGTGCCAGCTCAAGACAGCCGGTGAACACCGAAGCTTTCTTT. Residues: CASSRQPVNTEAFF.

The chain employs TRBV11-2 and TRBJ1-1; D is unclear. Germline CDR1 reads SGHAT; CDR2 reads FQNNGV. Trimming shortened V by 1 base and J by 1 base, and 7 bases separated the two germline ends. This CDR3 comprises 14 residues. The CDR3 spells CASSLGEANTEAFF. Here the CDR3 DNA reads TGTGCCAGCAGCTTAGGAGAGGCGAACACTGAAGCTTTCTTT.

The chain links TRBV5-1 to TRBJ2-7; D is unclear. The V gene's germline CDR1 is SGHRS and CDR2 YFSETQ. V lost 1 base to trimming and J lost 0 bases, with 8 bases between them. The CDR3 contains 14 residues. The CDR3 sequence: CASSLTSSSYEQYF. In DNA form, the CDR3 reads TGCGCCAGCAGCTTGACGAGTTCCTCCTACGAGCAGTACTTC.

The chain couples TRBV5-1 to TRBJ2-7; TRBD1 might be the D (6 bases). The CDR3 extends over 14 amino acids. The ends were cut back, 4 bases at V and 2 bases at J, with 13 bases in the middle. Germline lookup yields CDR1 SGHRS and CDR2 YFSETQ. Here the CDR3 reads CASSEQGQTYEQYF. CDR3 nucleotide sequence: TGCGCCAGCAGCGAACAGGGTCAGACCTACGAGCAGTACTTC.

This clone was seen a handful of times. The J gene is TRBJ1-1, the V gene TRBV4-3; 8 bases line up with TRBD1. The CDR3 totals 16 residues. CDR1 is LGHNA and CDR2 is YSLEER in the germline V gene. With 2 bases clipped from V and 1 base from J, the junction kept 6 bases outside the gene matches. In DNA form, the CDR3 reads TGCGCCAGCAGCCAAACCCTCGGGACAGGGAACACTGAAGCTTTCTTT. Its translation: CASSQTLGTGNTEAFF.

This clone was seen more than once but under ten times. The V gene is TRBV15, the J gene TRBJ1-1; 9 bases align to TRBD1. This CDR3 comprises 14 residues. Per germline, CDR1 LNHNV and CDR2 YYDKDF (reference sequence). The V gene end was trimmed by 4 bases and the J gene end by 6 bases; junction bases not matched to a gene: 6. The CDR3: CATSTGTGSAEAFF. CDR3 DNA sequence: TGTGCCACCAGCACCGGGACAGGGTCTGCTGAAGCTTTCTTT.